These 14 T cell receptor beta chains were sequenced from one sample in a study of OX40 agonist ivuxolimab in advanced cancers. The repertoire was sequenced with immunoSEQ multiplex PCR; TCRdb's copy has only in-frame clones and lacks some. The sample lists 50,000 to 55,000 clones; 85% to 90% were seen once. The specimen comprised CD4+ or CD8+ T cells sorted from blood, sampled in a trial of the OX40 agonist ivuxolimab. Every receptor here comes from an adult with an advanced solid tumor such as melanoma, head and neck, liver or kidney cancer.

A single count supports this clone. This chain connects TRBV10-3 to TRBJ1-3, with a tentative D call TRBD1 (5 bases). The CDR3 spans 15 residues. Trimming removed 5 bases at V and 2 bases at J, with 13 bases between. The germline gives CDR1 ENHRY, CDR2 SYGVKD. The CDR3 reads CAISPMDIAGNTIYF. Here the CDR3 DNA reads TGTGCCATCAGTCCGATGGACATCGCTGGAAACACCATATATTTT.

DNA of the CDR3: TGTGCCAGCAGCGTAGGGGTCAACGGGGAGCTGTTTTTT. As protein: CASSVGVNGELFF. The gene calls are TRBV9 and TRBJ2-2; no definite D call. V lost 0 bases, J lost 7 bases, and 7 bases lay in between. Germline CDR1 reads SGDLS; CDR2 reads YYNGEE. The CDR3 covers 13 residues.

The chain recombines TRBV2 with TRBJ2-3; D ambiguous. CDR3 length: 15 amino acids. Trimming took 8 bases from V and 0 from J, leaving 15 bases between them. Looked up from germline, CDR1 is SNHLY and CDR2 is FYNNEI. The DNA of the CDR3 is TGTGCCAGCTCCGTCAATGGGGTCAGCACAGATACGCAGTATTTT. Translation: CASSVNGVSTDTQYF.

The chain recombines TRBV30 with TRBJ2-7; no definite D call. CDR3 length equals 12 residues. V lost 0 bases and J 7 bases, leaving 10 bases between the germline ends. CDR1 is GTSNPN, CDR2 SVGIG, per germline (reference sequence). The CDR3, as DNA: TGTGCCTGGAGTGTACTCCTTGGAGAGCAGTACTTC. This encodes CAWSVLLGEQYF. Looking up the rest from reference TRBV30 and TRBJ2-7 gives the full variable domain: SQTIHQWPATLVQPVGSPLSLECTVEGTSNPNLYWYRQAAGRGLQLLFYSVGIGQISSEVPQNLSASRPQDRQFILSSKKLLLSDSGFYLCAWSVLLGEQYFGPGTRLTVT.

The chain couples TRBV11-2 to TRBJ2-3; 8 positions match TRBD2. The V gene end was trimmed by 5 bases and the J gene end by 0 bases; junction bases not matched to a gene: 4. The CDR3 has 15 residues. Germline-derived CDR1 and CDR2 are SGHAT and FQNNGV. The chain's CDR3 is CASSPWTSSTDTQYF. The DNA for the CDR3 is TGTGCCAGCAGCCCCTGGACTAGCAGCACAGATACGCAGTATTTT.

The V gene is TRBV30, the J gene TRBJ2-5; TRBD2 matches 14 bases. Germline trimming cut 6 bases from V and 4 bases from J; bases unmatched to any gene: 10. Per the germline V gene, CDR1 is GTSNPN and CDR2 is SVGIG (reference sequence). The CDR3 extends over 16 amino acids. The CDR3 DNA sequence: TGTGCCTGCCAGCCGGGACTAGCGGGAGAGGCAGAGACCCAGTACTTC. It is translated as CACQPGLAGEAETQYF.

The chain couples TRBV2 to TRBJ2-3, with D possibly TRBD2 on 7 matching bases. In germline, CDR1 is SNHLY, CDR2 FYNNEI. V was trimmed by 3 bases and J by 6 bases, leaving 19 bases between them. This CDR3 has 16 amino acids. The CDR3 coding sequence is TGTGCCAGCAGTGACCTAGGGGGAGGGCCAGGGGATACGCAGTATTTT. Its protein product is CASSDLGGGPGDTQYF. Filled out from reference TRBV2 and TRBJ2-3, the complete variable domain reads EPEVTQTPSHQVTQMGQEVILRCVPISNHLYFYWYRQILGQKVEFLVSFYNNEISEKSEIFDDQFSVERPDGSNFTLKIRSTKLEDSAMYFCASSDLGGGPGDTQYFGPGTRLTVL.

J is TRBJ2-2 and V is TRBV5-4; D not certain. CDR3 size: 17 residues. With 1 base removed from V and 0 bases from J, the gap between germline ends came to 13 bases. Germline loops: CDR1 SGHNT, CDR2 YYREEE (reference sequence). This CDR3 reads CASSLNLGKANTGELFF. In nucleotides, the CDR3 is TGTGCCAGCAGCTTGAATTTAGGAAAAGCGAACACCGGGGAGCTGTTTTTT. Full variable domain (remainder filled in from reference TRBV5-4 and TRBJ2-2): ETGVTQSPTHLIKTRGQQVTLRCSSQSGHNTVSWYQQALGQGPQFIFQYYREEENGRGNFPPRFSGLQFPNYSSELNVNALELDDSALYLCASSLNLGKANTGELFFGEGSRLTVL.

The V call is TRBV4-2, the J call TRBJ2-2; D is unresolved. The CDR3 is 13 amino acids. Looked up from germline, CDR1 is LGHNA and CDR2 is YNFKEQ. V was trimmed by 0 bases and J by 5 bases, leaving 4 bases between them. The CDR3 nucleotides read TGTGCCAGCAGCCAAGAGTATACCGGGGAGCTGTTTTTT. Its translation: CASSQEYTGELFF.

This clone was detected once. The chain recombines TRBV12-5 with TRBJ2-3; D not certain. Germline CDR1 LGHNT, CDR2 FRNRAP. The CDR3 runs to 17 residues. With 7 bases removed from V and 0 bases from J, the gap between germline ends came to 20 bases. The CDR3 spells CASAPRFETASTDTQYF. CDR3 coding DNA: TGTGCTAGTGCCCCCCGATTCGAGACGGCTAGCACAGATACGCAGTATTTT.

This clone was counted between two and nine times. V and J are TRBV7-9 and TRBJ1-4; perhaps TRBD1 as D (5 bases). Germline CDR1 is SEHNR and CDR2 is FQNEAQ (reference sequence). The V end was cut by 1 base, the J end by 7 bases, with 10 bases between. The CDR3 loop spans 14 amino acids. As DNA, the CDR3 is TGTGCCAGCAGCTTAGGCGGGGGAAGTGAAAAACTGTTTTTT. Protein product: CASSLGGGSEKLFF.

J is TRBJ2-3 and V is TRBV7-9, with D hard to call. Trimming cost V 0 bases and J 6 bases, with 7 bases left between them. CDR3 size: 13 residues. Germline-derived CDR1 and CDR2 are SEHNR and FQNEAQ (reference sequence). The CDR3 DNA sequence: TGTGCCAGCAGCTTAGCCCTCTATGATACGCAGTATTTT. This translates into CASSLALYDTQYF.

The rearrangement links TRBV20-1 to TRBJ1-2, with D unclear. Germline CDR1 reads DFQATT; CDR2 reads SNEGSKA (reference sequence). The CDR3 loop spans 11 amino acids. V lost 0 bases to trimming and J lost 8 bases, with 7 bases between them. CDR3 protein: CSARDNLGYTF. The CDR3 DNA follows: TGCAGTGCTAGAGATAATCTGGGCTACACCTTC.

The J gene is TRBJ1-6, the V gene TRBV30, with 8 bases fitting TRBD1. CDR3 length equals 15 residues. V dropped 2 bases and J dropped 7; count of bases not matched to a gene: 7. Germline lookup yields CDR1 GTSNPN and CDR2 SVGIG (reference sequence). DNA of the CDR3: TGTGCCTGGAGTCCCTGGACAGGGATGAATTCACCCCTCCACTTT. Encoded protein: CAWSPWTGMNSPLHF.